Given below is one T cell receptor beta chain in context. This entry comes from a study of blood T cell repertoires in COVID-19. The J segment lost 6 bases and the V segment lost 4 bases, leaving 8 bases of the junction unmatched. This CDR3 comprises 14 residues. Looked up from germline, CDR1 is SEHNR and CDR2 is FQNEAQ (reference sequence). The assay was immunoSEQ multiplex PCR, and TCRdb's table has in-frame clones only and misses some. The table has approximately 190,000 clones, under 85% seen once; the top ten hold 5.5% to 7.5%. The chain recombines TRBV7-9 with TRBJ1-1; 7 bases map to TRBD1. The specimen was peripheral blood. This clonotype originated in a woman aged 40-49 years with acute or convalescent COVID-19. CDR3 nucleotide sequence: TGTGCCAGCAGCTCGTTCCGGGACAGTCCTGAAGCTTTCTTT. This gives the protein CASSSFRDSPEAFF.